This T cell receptor beta chain was sequenced in a study of CD8 T cells in ankylosing spondylitis. The study's findings and limits: Seemingly distinctive of ankylosing spondylitis blood was a TCR beta motif formed by eight highly homologous variants. With a CD8+ phenotype, disease-linked clones were relatively rare in peripheral blood. Earlier authors reported some of these motif variants in reactive arthritis synovial fluid and blood.

V lost 1 base to trimming and J lost 4 bases, with 4 bases between them. Per the germline V gene, CDR1 is GTSNPN and CDR2 is SVGIG (reference sequence). The CDR3 sequence is 12 residues long. TCRdb itself ran the 5' RACE reads through MiXCR, one entry per CDR3 protein. The sample lists 380,000 or so distinct CDR3 sequences, 20% to 25% occurring once. About this clonotype: Its specificity is unknown.

Sequencing was performed on blood, either unsorted or a sorted T cell fraction (not recorded which). The clonotype comes from a male donor with ankylosing spondylitis or in good health (not recorded which). The chain carries TRBV30 and TRBJ2-2; D not resolved. The CDR3 DNA follows: TGTGCCTGGAGTGGAGGCACCGGGGAGCTGTTTTTT. It yields the protein CAWSGGTGELFF.